The rows below give T cell receptor beta chains drawn from one sample of a study of CD8 T cells in ankylosing spondylitis. TCRdb processed the 5' RACE reads anew with MiXCR; each CDR3 protein has one entry. Here the sample spans about 440,000 distinct CDR3 sequences, roughly 15% being singletons. The sample was blood, either unsorted or a sorted T cell fraction (not recorded which). Receptors were obtained from a male donor with ankylosing spondylitis. Both conserved end residues are part of each CDR3. Fields, in order: clone size, D gene, J gene, V gene, CDR3 protein, CDR3 DNA. The D gene is left open where the match is weak. Clone size is stated in some rows and not others, as once, few, many or a class when expanded.

>few|-|TRBJ2-7|TRBV12-3/TRBV12-4
CASTTSTQYEQYF
TGTGCCAGCACCACCTCAACCCAGTACGAGCAGTACTTC
>-|TRBD2|TRBJ2-1|TRBV18
CASSPLAGSSYNEQFF
TGTGCCAGCTCACCTCTAGCGGGTTCCTCCTACAATGAGCAGTTCTTC
>-|TRBD2|TRBJ2-3|TRBV11-2
CASSSRGRGGKDTQYF
TGTGCCAGCAGCTCCCGAGGGCGGGGGGGCAAAGATACGCAGTATTTT
>few|-|TRBJ1-2|TRBV5-1
CASSLVRERGYTF
TGCGCCAGCAGCTTGGTCAGGGAGCGTGGCTACACCTTC
>-|-|TRBJ2-5|TRBV5-1
CASSHRQGGETQYF
TGCGCCAGCAGCCATCGACAGGGAGGCGAGACCCAGTACTTC
>-|-|TRBJ1-1|TRBV29-1
CSVTEGRNTEAFF
TGCAGCGTCACCGAGGGCCGAAACACTGAAGCTTTCTTT
>few|-|TRBJ1-5|TRBV6-2/TRBV6-3
CASSYKVSNQPQHF
TGTGCCAGCAGTTACAAGGTCAGCAATCAGCCCCAGCATTTT
>-|-|TRBJ2-2|TRBV7-2
CASSLGTDGTGELFF
TGTGCCAGCAGCTTAGGGACAGATGGCACCGGGGAGCTGTTTTTT
>-|-|TRBJ1-5|TRBV19
CASTPGGGYRPQHF
TGTGCCAGTACTCCCGGGGGGGGTTATCGGCCCCAGCATTTT
>few|-|TRBJ1-1|TRBV5-5
CASSAGSIGTNVEAFF
TGTGCCAGCAGCGCTGGGTCAATAGGGACTAACGTCGAAGCTTTCTTT
>many|TRBD2|TRBJ2-1|TRBV29-1
CSEVAGDQFVNEQFF
TGCAGCGAGGTCGCGGGGGACCAATTTGTCAATGAGCAGTTCTTC
>-|-|TRBJ1-2|TRBV28
CASSFRDGYTF
TGTGCCAGCAGTTTTCGGGACGGCTACACCTTC
>-|TRBD1|TRBJ1-2|TRBV29-1
CSVDWLRQGKDGYTF
TGCAGCGTTGACTGGCTCAGACAGGGCAAAGATGGCTACACCTTC
>few|-|TRBJ2-3|TRBV20-1
CSARVPRGRADTQYF
TGCAGTGCTAGAGTACCCCGGGGTAGGGCAGATACGCAGTATTTT
>-|TRBD2|TRBJ2-3|TRBV5-5
CASSLGLTSGPDTQYF
TGTGCCAGCAGCTTGGGTTTGACTAGCGGCCCAGATACGCAGTATTTT
>few|-|TRBJ1-2|TRBV9
CASSAQGSGIYGYTF
TGTGCCAGCAGCGCGCAGGGCAGCGGAATCTATGGCTACACCTTC
>-|TRBD2|TRBJ2-7|TRBV20-1
CSARRARELGEQYF
TGCAGTGCTAGACGGGCGCGGGAGCTCGGCGAGCAGTACTTC
>many|-|TRBJ2-3|TRBV24-1
CATSEPGRTDTQYF
TGTGCCACCAGTGAACCAGGGCGTACAGATACGCAGTATTTT
>-|-|TRBJ2-7|TRBV3-1
CASRDSGAGYEQYF
TGTGCCAGCAGAGACTCCGGGGCAGGCTACGAGCAGTACTTC
>-|-|TRBJ2-7|TRBV12-3/TRBV12-4
CASNSGGSYEQYF
TGTGCCAGTAATTCCGGAGGATCCTACGAGCAGTACTTC
>-|TRBD1|TRBJ1-1|TRBV5-1
CASSLGQGAREAFF
TGCGCCAGCAGCTTGGGACAGGGGGCGAGGGAAGCTTTCTTT
>few|-|TRBJ2-7|TRBV7-6
CASSLQETYEQYF
TGTGCCAGCAGTTTACAGGAAACCTACGAGCAGTACTTC
>-|TRBD1|TRBJ1-1|TRBV10-3
CAISEDSRGAFF
TGTGCCATCAGTGAAGACAGCAGGGGGGCTTTCTTT
>few|TRBD2|TRBJ2-1|TRBV3-1
CASSQAASGNEQFF
TGTGCCAGCAGCCAAGCGGCTAGCGGTAATGAGCAGTTCTTC
>few|-|TRBJ1-2|TRBV12-3/TRBV12-4
CASSLWGRESYGYTF
TGTGCCAGCAGTTTGTGGGGGCGCGAAAGCTATGGCTACACCTTC
>-|TRBD1|TRBJ2-5|TRBV7-9
CASSQQGASKETQYF
TGTGCCAGCAGCCAACAGGGGGCCTCTAAAGAGACCCAGTACTTC
>few|TRBD1|TRBJ1-2|TRBV20-1
CSARDQRDRGGYTF
TGCAGTGCTAGAGATCAAAGGGACAGGGGCGGCTACACCTTC
>few|-|TRBJ2-7|TRBV5-8
CASSHGVGGPSYEQYF
TGTGCCAGCAGCCATGGGGTCGGGGGGCCCTCCTACGAGCAGTACTTC
>few|-|TRBJ2-1|TRBV20-1
CSARRRATDSYNEQFF
TGCAGTGCTAGACGCCGCGCGACTGACTCCTACAATGAGCAGTTCTTC
>-|-|TRBJ1-1|TRBV15
CATSRDSFYSEAFF
TGTGCCACCAGCAGAGACAGCTTCTACTCTGAAGCTTTCTTT
>many|-|TRBJ2-3|TRBV5-8
CASSLLAGSTDTQYF
TGTGCCAGCAGCTTGTTGGCGGGAAGCACAGATACGCAGTATTTT
>-|TRBD1|TRBJ2-7|TRBV5-1
CASSLLPGTGGYEQYF
TGCGCCAGCAGCTTACTCCCAGGGACAGGGGGCTACGAGCAGTACTTC
>many|TRBD1|TRBJ2-2|TRBV12-3/TRBV12-4
CASRTGVIAGELFF
TGTGCCAGCAGGACAGGGGTCATCGCCGGGGAGCTGTTTTTT
>few|TRBD2|TRBJ2-3|TRBV5-5
CASSGPGTSGRTDTQYF
TGTGCCAGCAGCGGCCCCGGGACTAGCGGGAGGACAGATACGCAGTATTTT
>many|-|TRBJ2-1|TRBV20-1
CSARVPGGPSEQFF
TGCAGTGCTAGGGTCCCCGGGGGGCCGAGTGAGCAGTTCTTC
>-|TRBD1|TRBJ2-1|TRBV6-1
CASRWTGGNNEQFF
TGTGCCAGCAGGTGGACAGGGGGAAACAATGAGCAGTTCTTC
>few|TRBD2|TRBJ2-1|TRBV20-1
CSARAPGLAGGTYNEQFF
TGCAGTGCTAGGGCCCCGGGACTAGCGGGAGGAACGTACAATGAGCAGTTCTTC
>-|TRBD1|TRBJ2-1|TRBV10-2
CASSRQGNSCNEQFF
TGCGCCAGCAGTCGACAGGGAAACTCCTGCAATGAGCAGTTCTTC
>-|-|TRBJ2-2|TRBV24-1
CATSDPPGRELFF
TGTGCCACCAGTGACCCGCCCGGCAGGGAGCTGTTTTTT
>-|-|TRBJ1-1|TRBV5-1
CASSTGTRATEAFF
TGCGCCAGCAGTACCGGGACCCGGGCCACTGAAGCTTTCTTT
>few|-|TRBJ2-5|TRBV5-1
CASSLSVAQGGETQYF
TGCGCCAGCAGCTTGTCCGTGGCTCAGGGTGGCGAGACCCAGTACTTC
>many|-|TRBJ2-7|TRBV5-6
CASSLIAVQGGGNTRYEQYF
TGTGCCAGCAGCTTGATCGCTGTACAGGGAGGAGGAAATACCCGATACGAGCAGTACTTC
>few|TRBD2|TRBJ2-5|TRBV5-1
CASRNSGGQETQYF
TGCGCCAGCAGAAATAGCGGGGGGCAAGAGACCCAGTACTTC
>few|-|TRBJ2-1|TRBV5-1
CASSLESPSYNEQFF
TGCGCCAGCAGCTTGGAGTCCCCTTCCTACAATGAGCAGTTCTTC
>many|-|TRBJ2-1|TRBV7-9
CASSLATPQTAQFF
TGTGCCAGCAGCTTAGCTACACCCCAAACGGCGCAGTTCTTC
>-|-|TRBJ2-1|TRBV15
CATSRDVSADNEQFF
TGTGCCACCAGCAGAGATGTTAGCGCCGACAATGAGCAGTTCTTC
>-|TRBD1|TRBJ1-5|TRBV6-4
CASSDGEGQGKNQPQHF
TGTGCCAGCAGTGACGGGGAGGGACAGGGGAAAAATCAGCCCCAGCATTTT
>few|-|TRBJ2-1|TRBV5-1
CASSLMLERANEQFF
TGCGCCAGCAGCTTGATGTTAGAAAGGGCCAATGAGCAGTTCTTC
>few|-|TRBJ1-2|TRBV20-1
CSARPGGRDYGYTF
TGCAGTGCTAGGCCCGGCGGTCGGGACTATGGCTACACCTTC
>few|TRBD1|TRBJ2-2|TRBV10-3
CAVQGNVDTGELFF
TGTGCCGTACAGGGGAACGTTGACACCGGGGAGCTGTTTTTT
>-|TRBD1|TRBJ1-2|TRBV20-1
CSARDLGGMYGYTF
TGCAGTGCTAGAGATTTAGGGGGCATGTATGGCTACACCTTC
>many|TRBD2|TRBJ2-7|TRBV5-1
CASSIIAGGIYEQYF
TGCGCCAGCAGCATTATAGCGGGAGGGATCTACGAGCAGTACTTC
>-|TRBD2|TRBJ2-1|TRBV29-1
CSVRRLAGVGEQFF
TGCAGCGTGAGGCGACTAGCGGGGGTTGGTGAGCAGTTCTTC